This T cell receptor beta chain was identified in a study of blood T cells in healthy people across ages. The length of the CDR3 is 15 residues. V was clipped by 6 bases and J by 5 bases; unmatched bases: 11. Germline-derived CDR1 and CDR2 are MDHEN and SYDVKM. PCR was performed a second time for about 7 to 11 cycles using a sample-barcoded 5' primer and a J-beta primer mix. Every sample returned 2.5 million or more CDR3-containing paired-end reads. TCRdb reprocessed the 5' RACE reads with MiXCR, giving one entry per CDR3 protein. The sample comprises more than 750,000 distinct CDR3 sequences, about 27% of which are singletons, and about 9.4% rests with the top ten. This clonotype occurred many times. These data were likewise used in another study, on T cells of mothers and their children. That publication notes: Input to cDNA synthesis comprised all extracted RNA, at a ratio of around 1.6 ug per 15 ul. For each mother, over 8 million TCR beta CDR3 reads were obtained, and for each child, about 3 million. Persistent microchimeric T cell clones were sought, and none were detected.

The sample comprised blood. The J gene is TRBJ2-5, the V gene TRBV28; 8 bases fit TRBD1. The clonotype originates from a woman in her 40s in good health. In DNA form, the CDR3 reads TGTGCCAGCAGCCTTGGACAGGGTTTCATGGAGACCCAGTACTTC. This translates into CASSLGQGFMETQYF.